A selection of T cell receptor beta chains follows, all from one sample in a study of T cells in Graves' hyperthyroidism and ophthalmopathy. TCRdb re-called the multiplex PCR reads with MiXCR, one entry per CDR3 protein. Seen here are approximately 600,000 distinct CDR3 sequences, roughly 13% observed once, and the top ten hold 5.5% to 7.5%. Material for sequencing was blood. The receptors here all came from a woman aged 25 to 39 with Graves' hyperthyroidism that later progressed to Graves' ophthalmopathy. Each CDR3 is given with its conserved first and last residue. Fields, in order: D gene, J gene, clone size, V gene, CDR3 protein, CDR3 DNA. A D gene is named only where the DNA matches it firmly. Clone size appears in some rows only: once, few, many, or a class for an expanded clone.

TRBD2 TRBJ2-1 many TRBV12-3/TRBV12-4 CASSRPVTSETYNEQFF TGTGCCAGCAGCCGGCCAGTGACTAGCGAAACCTACAATGAGCAGTTCTTC
TRBD1 TRBJ1-4 - TRBV19 CASMGQQLNEKLFF TGTGCCAGCATGGGACAGCAACTTAATGAAAAACTGTTTTTT
TRBD1 TRBJ2-2 many TRBV12-3/TRBV12-4 CASSFGTGAGELFF TGTGCCAGCAGTTTTGGGACAGGGGCCGGGGAGCTGTTTTTT
TRBD1 TRBJ1-2 few TRBV20-1 CSAVGQGADYGYTF TGCAGTGCTGTTGGACAGGGGGCCGACTATGGCTACACCTTC
- TRBJ2-1 many TRBV6-1 CASSEALAIRYNEQFF TGTGCCAGCAGTGAAGCGTTAGCTATCCGATACAATGAGCAGTTCTTC
- TRBJ2-6 many TRBV5-1 CASSRSGGAGANVLTF TGCGCCAGCAGCCGGTCAGGGGGGGCTGGGGCCAACGTCCTGACTTTC
TRBD1 TRBJ1-2 - TRBV4-1 CASSSKGGTGSYGYTF TGCGCCAGCAGCTCAAAAGGGGGGACAGGGAGCTATGGCTACACCTTC
- TRBJ2-5 many TRBV28 CASSPRDWSQETQYF TGTGCCAGCAGCCCCCGGGACTGGTCCCAAGAGACCCAGTACTTC
- TRBJ2-5 many TRBV11-2 CASSFNRQRETQYF TGTGCCAGCAGCTTTAATAGGCAACGGGAGACCCAGTACTTC
- TRBJ2-2 many TRBV6-1 CASSDGAGTGELFF TGTGCCAGCAGTGATGGAGCAGGCACCGGGGAGCTGTTTTTT
- TRBJ1-5 - TRBV27 CASSPDTINQPQHF TGTGCCAGCAGTCCCGACACAATCAATCAGCCCCAGCATTTT
- TRBJ1-2 - TRBV28 CASSLASGPAGYTF TGTGCCAGCAGCCTCGCTTCGGGGCCCGCGGGCTACACCTTC
- TRBJ2-7 many TRBV6-1 CASSPQTETKSSYEQYF TGTGCCAGCAGTCCCCAGACAGAAACCAAGAGCTCCTACGAGCAGTACTTC
- TRBJ1-5 many TRBV28 CASSSLPPVPDQPQHF TGTGCCAGCAGTTCCCTCCCACCTGTCCCCGATCAGCCCCAGCATTTT
TRBD1 TRBJ1-1 few TRBV15 CATSSSSLFSGQGTEAFF TGTGCCACCAGCAGCAGTTCACTTTTTTCGGGACAGGGTACTGAAGCTTTCTTT